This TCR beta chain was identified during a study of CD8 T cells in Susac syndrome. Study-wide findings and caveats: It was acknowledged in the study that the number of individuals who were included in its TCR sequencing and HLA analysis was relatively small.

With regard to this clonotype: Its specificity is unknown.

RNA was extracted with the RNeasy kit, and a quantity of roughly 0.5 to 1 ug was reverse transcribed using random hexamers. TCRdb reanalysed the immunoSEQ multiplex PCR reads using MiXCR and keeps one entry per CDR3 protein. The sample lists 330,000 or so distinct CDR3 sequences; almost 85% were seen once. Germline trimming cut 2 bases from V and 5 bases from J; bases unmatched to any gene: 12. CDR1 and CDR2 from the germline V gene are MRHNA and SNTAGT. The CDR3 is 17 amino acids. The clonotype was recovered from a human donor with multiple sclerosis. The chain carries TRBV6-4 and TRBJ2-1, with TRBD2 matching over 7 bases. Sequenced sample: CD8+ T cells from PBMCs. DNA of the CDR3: TGTGCCAGCAGTGACCCACTAGCGCGCGAAGAAAACAATGAGCAGTTCTTC. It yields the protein CASSDPLAREENNEQFF.